These T cell receptor beta chains were read from a single sample in a study of CD8 T cells in Susac syndrome. MiXCR was run by TCRdb on the immunoSEQ multiplex PCR reads, yielding one entry per CDR3 protein. The sample lists about 130,000 distinct CDR3 sequences; roughly 96% were seen once. The sequencing sample was made of CD4+ T cells from PBMCs. These receptors all come from a human donor in good health. CDR3s include the opening cysteine and the closing phenylalanine or tryptophan. D genes are given only for firm matches. Some rows mark clone size as missing; the rest say once, few, many or name a class of expanded clone.

>13|-|TRBJ2-1|-|TRBV12-3/TRBV12-4
TGTGCCAGCAGTTTAGAACAGCATATTGAGCAGTTCTTC
CASSLEQHIEQFF
>16|-|TRBJ2-2|TRBD1|TRBV11-1
TGTGCCAGCAGCGCCGGACAGGGGGCGAACACCGGGGAGCTGTTTTTT
CASSAGQGANTGELFF
>12|once|TRBJ1-1|-|TRBV7-2
TGTGCCAGCAGAATAGCCGGAAGGGGAGCTTTCTTT
CASRIAGRGAFF
>14|-|TRBJ2-5|TRBD1|TRBV3-1
TGTGCCAGCAGCCCCCGACAGGGAGAAGAGACCCAGTACTTC
CASSPRQGEETQYF
>14|-|TRBJ1-1|-|TRBV3-1
TGTGCCAGCAGCCAAGTTGAAGGGGTTACTGAAGCTTTCTTT
CASSQVEGVTEAFF
>14|-|TRBJ1-4|-|TRBV7-2
TGTGCCAGCAGCTTCGGGGGCGGTAATGAAAAACTGTTTTTT
CASSFGGGNEKLFF
>16|-|TRBJ2-3|-|TRBV5-6
TGTGCCAGCAGCTACACCTTGGGACTGAAACAAGATACGCAGTATTTT
CASSYTLGLKQDTQYF
>12|-|TRBJ2-7|-|TRBV28
TGTGCCAGCAGCTATAACAGCTTCGAGCAGTACTTC
CASSYNSFEQYF
>15|-|TRBJ1-1|-|TRBV11-2
TGTGCCAGCAGCCGAGGGGGGGCGGTGAACACTGAAGCTTTCTTT
CASSRGGAVNTEAFF
>13|-|TRBJ2-3|TRBD1|TRBV29-1
TGCAGCGTTGCGGGGACAGGATTGGATACGCAGTATTTT
CSVAGTGLDTQYF
>16|-|TRBJ2-3|TRBD2|TRBV19
TGTGCCAGTAGTAGGGGACTAGCGGGAGCCACAGATACGCAGTATTTT
CASSRGLAGATDTQYF
>12|-|TRBJ2-7|-|TRBV12-3/TRBV12-4
TGTGCCAGCACCCTTTCCCTGGGCGAGCAGTACTTC
CASTLSLGEQYF